The 17 T cell receptor beta chains listed next were all sequenced from one sample in a study of CD8 T cells in Susac syndrome. The RNA input was roughly 0.45 to 1 ug, and it was reverse transcribed with random hexamers. TCRdb called the immunoSEQ multiplex PCR reads again in MiXCR, with one record for every CDR3 protein. The profile shows approximately 120,000 distinct CDR3 sequences, around 94% of them singletons. Source material: CD8+ T cells from PBMCs. All receptors derive from a human donor with Susac syndrome.

The chain joins TRBV5-1 to TRBJ1-1, with TRBD1 matching over 8 bases. With 7 bases clipped from V and 5 bases from J, the junction kept 7 bases outside the gene matches. CDR3 length: 13 residues. CDR1 SGHRS and CDR2 YFSETQ come from the germline V gene. The CDR3: CASGQGRGTEAFF. In nucleotides, the CDR3 is TGCGCCAGCGGACAGGGCAGGGGGACTGAAGCTTTCTTT.

V gene TRBV6-5 combines with J gene TRBJ2-3, with D possibly TRBD1 on 5 matching bases. V was cut by 2 bases and J by 2 bases, with 8 bases left in between. This CDR3 spans 14 amino acids. Germline assignment: CDR1 MNHEY and CDR2 SVGAGI. CDR3 bases: TGTGCCAGCAGTTACGCAGGACACACAGATACGCAGTATTTT. Its translation is CASSYAGHTDTQYF.

The chain employs TRBV15 and TRBJ1-6; a weak D match, TRBD1 (6 bases). The CDR3 has 15 residues. Germline assignment: CDR1 LNHNV and CDR2 YYDKDF (reference sequence). Trimming pared 5 bases from V and 3 bases from J, leaving 11 bases between. CDR3 nucleotide sequence: TGTGCCACCAGCGATGGACAGCTCTATAATTCACCCCTCCACTTT. The encoded protein is CATSDGQLYNSPLHF.

J is TRBJ1-5 and V is TRBV28; D perhaps matches TRBD1 (5 bases). Germline CDR1 is MDHEN and CDR2 is SYDVKM. V was trimmed by 4 bases and J by 2 bases, leaving 18 bases between them. The CDR3 consists of 17 residues. The CDR3 is CASSWWGPDVGNQPQHF. The CDR3, as DNA: TGTGCCAGCAGTTGGTGGGGACCCGACGTCGGCAATCAGCCCCAGCATTTT. The full variable domain, its missing parts supplied by reference TRBV28 and TRBJ1-5, is DVKVTQSSRYLVKRTGEKVFLECVQDMDHENMFWYRQDPGLGLRLIYFSYDVKMKEKGDIPEGYSVSREKKERFSLILESASTNQTSMYLCASSWWGPDVGNQPQHFGDGTRLSIL.

V usage is TRBV7-2 and J usage is TRBJ2-7, with 11 bases identical to TRBD2. The germline CDR1 and CDR2 sequences are SGHTA and FQGNSA. J lost 4 bases, V lost 10 bases, and 3 bases had no gene match. The CDR3 is 12 amino acids. DNA of the CDR3: TGTGCCACAACTAGCGGGGGATACGAGCAGTACTTC. This translates into CATTSGGYEQYF.

The chain is built from TRBV30 and TRBJ2-3, with 11 bases matching TRBD2. The CDR3 extends over 16 amino acids. CDR1 is GTSNPN and CDR2 is SVGIG in the germline V gene (reference sequence). Losses at the gene ends were 0 bases for V and 3 bases for J; bases not matched to a gene: 5. The CDR3 loop is CAWSVRGLAVTDTQYF. The CDR3 DNA is TGTGCCTGGAGTGTAAGGGGACTAGCGGTTACAGATACGCAGTATTTT.

A word on this clonotype: An end of the junction does not agree with germline; a read error may underlie this. The chain recombines TRBV27 with TRBJ2-5; tentatively, D is TRBD2 (5 bases). Germline V gene sequence: CDR1 MNHEY, CDR2 SMNVEV (reference sequence). This CDR3 contains 14 residues. The CDR3 DNA reads TGTGCCAGCAGTTTATACGGGAACCAGGAGACCCAGTACTTC. Amino acids: CASSLYGNQETQYF.

The chain uses TRBV27 and TRBJ1-2; D is perhaps TRBD1 (5 bases). The V and J ends lost 5 bases and 7 bases respectively, with 17 bases between them. CDR1 and CDR2 from the germline V gene are MNHEY and SMNVEV (reference sequence). The CDR3 loop spans 14 amino acids. CDR3 amino acids: CASSTTRALGGYTF. In DNA form, the CDR3 reads TGTGCCAGCAGTACGACCAGGGCCCTCGGTGGCTACACCTTC.

This chain joins TRBV2 and TRBJ2-7; possible D gene TRBD2, 6 bases. The CDR3 is made up of 12 amino acids. Germline loops: CDR1 SNHLY, CDR2 FYNNEI. The ends were cut back, 4 bases at V and 6 bases at J, with 10 bases in the middle. CDR3: CASSGGEPEQYF. CDR3 bases: TGTGCCAGCAGTGGGGGGGAGCCCGAGCAGTACTTC. Based on the CDR3 plus reference TRBV2 and TRBJ2-7, the full variable domain is EPEVTQTPSHQVTQMGQEVILRCVPISNHLYFYWYRQILGQKVEFLVSFYNNEISEKSEIFDDQFSVERPDGSNFTLKIRSTKLEDSAMYFCASSGGEPEQYFGPGTRLTVT.

The chain links TRBV12-3 or TRBV12-4 to TRBJ1-2; D ambiguous. V was pared by 0 bases and J by 3 bases, with 2 bases between. This CDR3 region has 12 residues. CDR3 amino acids: CASSLAYYGYTF. CDR3 DNA sequence: TGTGCCAGCAGTTTAGCTTACTATGGCTACACCTTC.

This chain joins TRBV29-1 and TRBJ2-7; D gene uncertain. Trimming left V 4 bases short and J 0 bases short, with 7 bases between. This CDR3 has 12 amino acids. Germline V CDR1 and CDR2: SQVTM, ANQGSEA. The CDR3 is CSVGQSSYEQYF. The CDR3 coding sequence is TGCAGCGTTGGGCAGAGCTCCTACGAGCAGTACTTC.

The chain employs TRBV7-9 and TRBJ1-1; TRBD1 matches at 8 bases. This CDR3 contains 15 residues. Trimming removed 5 bases from V and 2 bases from J; junction bases left unmatched: 7. In germline, CDR1 is SEHNR, CDR2 FQNEAQ (reference sequence). DNA of the CDR3: TGTGCCAGCAGCAGAACCGGACAGGGTAACACTGAAGCTTTCTTT. Residues: CASSRTGQGNTEAFF.

This clonotype was picked up a small number of times. V is TRBV5-6 and J is TRBJ2-1, with D perhaps TRBD1 or TRBD2 (6 bases each). This CDR3 spans 15 amino acids. Germline V gene sequence: CDR1 SGHDT, CDR2 YYEEEE. The V gene lost 0 bases and the J gene lost 0 bases, with 7 bases spanning the gap. The CDR3 protein is CASSLEGGSYNEQFF. CDR3 DNA: TGTGCCAGCAGCTTGGAGGGGGGCTCCTACAATGAGCAGTTCTTC.

Only one count was recorded for this clonotype. The gene calls are TRBV6-1 and TRBJ1-1, with a weak D call TRBD1 (5 bases). Germline CDR1 MNHNS, CDR2 SASEGT. V lost 3 bases and J lost 4, with 9 bases in between. This CDR3 region has 13 residues. In DNA, the CDR3 is TGTGCCAGCAGTGATACAGGCTTCACTGAAGCTTTCTTT. It translates to CASSDTGFTEAFF.

The rearrangement uses TRBV2 and TRBJ1-1; D is uncertain. This CDR3 region has 12 residues. V lost 5 bases, J lost 8 bases, and 12 bases lay in between. The germline CDR1 and CDR2 sequences are SNHLY and FYNNEI. The CDR3 here is CASSPRSVEAFF. DNA of the CDR3: TGTGCCAGCAGTCCGCGGAGCGTCGAAGCTTTCTTT.

V usage is TRBV7-9 and J usage is TRBJ2-1; D gene ambiguous. CDR1 is SEHNR and CDR2 is FQNEAQ in the germline V gene (reference sequence). V dropped 0 bases and J dropped 6 bases, with 9 bases sitting between them. The CDR3 contains 14 residues. CDR3 DNA: TGTGCCAGCAGCTTAGCGTCACGTGCCAATGAGCAGTTCTTC. It yields the protein CASSLASRANEQFF.

The chain is built from TRBV13 and TRBJ2-5; D remains unclear. Trimming shortened V by 6 bases and J by 4 bases, and 18 bases separated the two germline ends. Germline loops: CDR1 PRHDT, CDR2 FYEKMQ (reference sequence). The CDR3 length is 15 residues. CDR3: CASSLNRAVGETQYF. Here the CDR3 DNA reads TGTGCCAGCAGTCTCAACCGGGCCGTGGGAGAGACCCAGTACTTC.